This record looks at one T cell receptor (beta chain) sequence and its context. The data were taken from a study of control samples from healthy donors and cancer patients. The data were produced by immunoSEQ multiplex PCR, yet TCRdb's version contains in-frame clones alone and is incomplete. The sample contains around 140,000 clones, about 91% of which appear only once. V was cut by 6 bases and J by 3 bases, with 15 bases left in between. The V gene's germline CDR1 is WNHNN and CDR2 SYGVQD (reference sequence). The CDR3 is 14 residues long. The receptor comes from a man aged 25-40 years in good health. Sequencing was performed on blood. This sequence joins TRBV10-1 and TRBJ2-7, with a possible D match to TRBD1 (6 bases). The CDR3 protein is CASSEQGGFYEQYF. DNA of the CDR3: TGCGCCAGCAGCGAACAGGGCGGTTTCTACGAGCAGTACTTC.